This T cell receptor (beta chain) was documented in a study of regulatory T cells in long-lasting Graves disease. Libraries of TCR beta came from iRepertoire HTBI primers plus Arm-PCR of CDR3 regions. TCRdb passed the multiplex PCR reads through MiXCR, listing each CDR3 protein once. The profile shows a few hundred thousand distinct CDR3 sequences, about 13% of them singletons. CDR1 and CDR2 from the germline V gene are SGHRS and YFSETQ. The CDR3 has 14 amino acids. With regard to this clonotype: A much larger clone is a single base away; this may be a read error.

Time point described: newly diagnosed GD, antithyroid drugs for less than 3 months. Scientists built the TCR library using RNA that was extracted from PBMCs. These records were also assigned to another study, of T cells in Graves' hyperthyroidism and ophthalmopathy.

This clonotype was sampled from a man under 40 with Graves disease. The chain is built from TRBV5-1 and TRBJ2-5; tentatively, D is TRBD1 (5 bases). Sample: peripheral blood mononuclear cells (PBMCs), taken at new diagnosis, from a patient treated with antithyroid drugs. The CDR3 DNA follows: TGCGCCAGCAAGGACCCCATGGGGCAAGAGGCCCAGTACTTC. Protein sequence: CASKDPMGQEAQYF.